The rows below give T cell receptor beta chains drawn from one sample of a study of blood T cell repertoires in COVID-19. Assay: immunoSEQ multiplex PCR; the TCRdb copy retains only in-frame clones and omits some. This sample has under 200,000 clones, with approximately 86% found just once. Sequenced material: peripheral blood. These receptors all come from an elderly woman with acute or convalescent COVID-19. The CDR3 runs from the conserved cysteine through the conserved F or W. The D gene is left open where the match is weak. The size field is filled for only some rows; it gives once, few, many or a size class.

CASSPGLASYEQYF	TGTGCCAGCAGCCCGGGACTAGCTAGCTACGAGCAGTACTTC	TRBV7-2	TRBJ2-7	TRBD2	NA
CASKGQNYGYTF	TGTGCCAGTAAGGGACAGAACTATGGCTACACCTTC	TRBV19	TRBJ1-2	TRBD1	NA
CASSLGEGGQPQHF	TGCGCCAGCAGCTTGGGAGAAGGCGGTCAGCCCCAGCATTTT	TRBV5-1	TRBJ1-5	NA	NA
CASSRDRGYEQYF	TGTGCCAGCAGCCGCGACAGGGGCTACGAGCAGTACTTC	TRBV12-3/TRBV12-4	TRBJ2-7	TRBD1	NA
CASSLFSGANVLTF	TGTGCCAGTAGTCTCTTTTCTGGGGCCAACGTCCTGACTTTC	TRBV19	TRBJ2-6	NA	NA
CASSPGLPNEKLFF	TGTGCCAGCAGCCCGGGACTGCCTAATGAAAAACTGTTTTTT	TRBV2	TRBJ1-4	NA	NA
CASSVNRVATEAFF	TGTGCCAGCAGCGTAAACAGGGTGGCGACTGAAGCTTTCTTT	TRBV9	TRBJ1-1	NA	NA
CASTQLAGGQGNIQYF	TGTGCCAGCACCCAGCTAGCGGGGGGGCAGGGAAACATTCAGTACTTC	TRBV11-2	TRBJ2-4	TRBD2	NA
CASSSAGVGTDTQYF	TGCGCCAGCAGCAGCGCGGGAGTCGGCACAGATACGCAGTATTTT	TRBV5-1	TRBJ2-3	TRBD2	NA
CASSEQGGNQPQHF	TGTGCCAGCAGTGAGCAGGGTGGCAATCAGCCCCAGCATTTT	TRBV6-4	TRBJ1-5	NA	NA
CAWALRNTIYF	TGTGCCTGGGCGTTAAGAAACACCATATATTTT	TRBV30	TRBJ1-3	NA	NA
CASSRRTSGGAIDTQYF	TGCGCCAGCAGCCGCAGGACGAGCGGGGGGGCCATAGATACGCAGTATTTT	TRBV4-3	TRBJ2-3	TRBD2	NA
CASNDHGQFDNSPLHF	TGTGCCAGCAATGACCATGGGCAGTTTGATAATTCACCCCTCCACTTT	TRBV25-1	TRBJ1-6	NA	NA
CAWGTFQETQYF	TGTGCCTGGGGGACATTCCAAGAGACCCAGTACTTC	TRBV30	TRBJ2-5	NA	NA
CASSLQGNTEAFF	TGTGCCAGCAGCCTACAGGGGAACACTGAAGCTTTCTTT	TRBV7-6	TRBJ1-1	NA	once
CSVAIGGRSTDTQYF	TGCAGCGTTGCAATTGGCGGGAGATCCACAGATACGCAGTATTTT	TRBV29-1	TRBJ2-3	TRBD2	NA
CATSDGTGVDTEAFF	TGTGCCACCAGTGACGGGACAGGGGTAGACACTGAAGCTTTCTTT	TRBV24-1	TRBJ1-1	TRBD1	NA
CASSFSKPSGNTIYF	TGCGCCAGCAGCTTTTCGAAGCCCTCTGGAAACACCATATATTTT	TRBV5-1	TRBJ1-3	NA	NA
CASSLSTASGGASGELFF	TGTGCCAGCAGCTTAAGTACGGCTAGCGGGGGGGCAAGCGGGGAGCTGTTTTTT	TRBV7-2	TRBJ2-2	TRBD2	NA
CASSPLGGNEKLFF	TGCGCCAGCAGCCCCCTAGGCGGAAATGAAAAACTGTTTTTT	TRBV4-3	TRBJ1-4	NA	NA
CASSSTVNTEAFF	TGTGCCAGCAGCTCGACAGTTAACACTGAAGCTTTCTTT	TRBV11-3	TRBJ1-1	NA	NA
CASSTTGGLGEKLFF	TGTGCCAGCAGTACCACAGGGGGGTTAGGAGAAAAACTGTTTTTT	TRBV2	TRBJ1-4	TRBD1	NA
CAWTSTDTEAFF	TGTGCCTGGACATCAACAGACACTGAAGCTTTCTTT	TRBV30	TRBJ1-1	NA	NA
CAAGGNQPQHF	TGTGCCGCCGGGGGGAATCAGCCCCAGCATTTT	TRBV6-5	TRBJ1-5	NA	NA
CASSSRPGQGGANYGYTF	TGTGCCAGCAGCTCCCGGCCGGGACAGGGGGGGGCTAACTATGGCTACACCTTC	TRBV7-6	TRBJ1-2	TRBD1	NA
CASSVTGVSSPLHF	TGTGCCAGCAGCGTCACAGGGGTGTCTTCACCCCTCCACTTT	TRBV9	TRBJ1-6	TRBD1	NA